This T cell receptor (beta chain) was retrieved from a study of OX40 agonist ivuxolimab in advanced cancers. Context from the whole study: Ivuxolimab was a fully human IgG2 agonistic monoclonal antibody targeting the costimulatory receptor OX40 (CD134). Intravenous ivuxolimab was administered to patients every 2 weeks at six dose levels: 0.01, 0.1, 0.3, 1.5, 3 and 10 mg/kg. Of the 50 to 55 dose-escalation patients, hepatocellular carcinoma was present in some 19, melanoma in around 15, renal cell carcinoma in 9 and head and neck cancer in 9. A male proportion of roughly 80% and a mean age of approximately 58 years, ranging from 23 to 79, were recorded for the dose-escalation cohort. Patients were allowed to have had prior anti-PD-1, anti-PD-L1 or anti-CTLA-4 therapy, and approximately 40% of the dose-escalation patients had previously received checkpoint inhibitors. Partial responses were achieved by three dose-escalation patients, of whom one had hepatocellular carcinoma and two had cutaneous melanoma. Peripheral TCRbeta sequencing aimed to test whether ivuxolimab altered TCR sequence diversity and caused clonal T-cell expansion. The paper covers the monotherapy dose-escalation part of the phase I ivuxolimab trial, which included N of about 50 patients. The paper as a whole reports these results and caveats: On average, CD8+ T cells showed more expanded clones than CD4+ T cells after ivuxolimab. At doses from 0.1 to 3.0 mg/kg, clonal expansion was seen in both CD4+ and CD8+ blood T cells between baseline and week 6. In the 0.1-3.0 mg/kg groups, partial responders had among the lowest normalized peripheral clonal expansion, particularly in CD8+ T cells. Low levels of normalized T-cell clonal expansion were also seen in some patients who did not respond. Which antigens the clonally expanded peripheral T cells were specific for was not determined.

Patients with autoimmune disease history or receiving systemic immunosuppression were excluded from the trial. In every dose cohort, peripheral blood was drawn for TCR sequencing at baseline, cycle 4 day 1, and cycle 7 day 1. The samples were drawn from a first-in-human, open-label, multicenter phase I dose-escalation trial of ivuxolimab. Adults with locally advanced or metastatic melanoma, renal cell carcinoma, hepatocellular carcinoma or head and neck squamous cell carcinoma were enrolled in the trial. Before TCR sequencing, CD4+ T cells and CD8+ T cells from peripheral blood were sorted into separate populations. To sequence the TCRbeta CDR3 region, genomic DNA was isolated from the sorted cells. The immunoSEQ Assay was used for sequencing of TCRbeta CDR3 regions. The clones in this table, taken by TCRdb from immuneACCESS, are in-frame only. Not every clone is retained; where verified, under half of the shortfall comes from an unresolved V gene, and the cause of the rest is unknown. This sample lists fewer than 60,000 clones; approximately 91% were detected once. Under 0.8% of the sample lies in the top ten.

As concerns this clone: No antigen is known for it. No clone much larger than this one lies a single base away; base qualities are absent.

Including the terminal cysteine and phenylalanine, the CDR3 comprises 17 residues. The CDR3 DNA has 51 bases and is translated from base 1. Ends trimmed: V by 5 bases, J by 9 bases; bases unmatched to a gene: 18. CDR1 and CDR2 (KGHSH, LQKENI) derive from the germline V gene. This sequence uses TRBV18 and TRBJ2-1, and 8 junction bases match TRBD2. This sample comprised CD4+ or CD8+ T cells sorted from blood, obtained in a trial of the OX40 agonist ivuxolimab. The clonotype originates from an adult with an advanced solid tumor such as melanoma, head and neck, liver or kidney cancer. The CDR3 protein: CASSASSSGSGKSEQFF. The sequence in DNA is TGTGCCAGCTCAGCCTCTTCCAGCGGGAGTGGTAAAAGTGAGCAGTTCTTC.